Shown below are 29 T cell receptor beta chains from a single sample sequenced in a study of naive and memory T cell subsets. Whole-study results and caveats: Naive repertoires, especially CD8, held a few larger clonotypes, possibly memory cells re-expressing CD45RA.

No antigen has been assigned to these receptors. The beta constant-region primer was an equimolar mix of two oligonucleotides covering TRBC1 and TRBC2. The ligated cDNA underwent four PCR rounds using SP2 and nested alpha and beta constant-region primers. Via MiXCR, TCRdb re-called the UMI-ligation and nested PCR reads, giving one row per CDR3 protein. Of roughly 100,000 distinct CDR3 sequences listed, about 14% are singletons. The sample was naive CD8+ T cells from blood. The receptors come from a human donor in good health.

This clonotype was counted many times. The genes are TRBV12-3 or TRBV12-4 and TRBJ2-5, with D maybe TRBD2 (5 bases). The CDR3 covers 14 residues. V lost 6 bases and J 5 bases, leaving 16 bases between the germline ends. For the CDR3, the DNA is TGTGCCAGCAGGGGAGCGAAGTCGGGTGAGACCCAGTACTTC. It translates to CASRGAKSGETQYF.

In this sample, this clonotype turned up once. A single base separates this from a much larger clone, so it may be a read error. The V call is TRBV11-2, the J call TRBJ2-5; possible D gene TRBD1, 5 bases. Germline CDR1 SGHAT, CDR2 FQNNGV. The CDR3 runs to 19 residues. Trimming pared 5 bases from V and 2 bases from J, leaving 27 bases between. The CDR3 here is CASSIPTVTMVMWQETQYF. CDR3 bases: TGTGCCAGCAGCATACCGACAGTGACGATGGTTATGTGGCAAGAGACCCAGTACTTC. Supplemented by reference TRBV11-2 and TRBJ2-5, the full variable domain reads EAGVAQSPRYKIIEKRQSVAFWCNPISGHATLYWYQQILGQGPKLLIQFQNNGVVDDSQLPKDRFSAERLKGVDSTLKIQPAKLEDSAVYLCASSIPTVTMVMWQETQYFGPGTRLLVL.

This sequence joins TRBV5-6 and TRBJ1-2; D remains ambiguous. The germline V gene has CDR1 SGHDT and CDR2 YYEEEE. The CDR3 contains 15 residues. With 0 bases removed from V and 4 bases from J, the gap between germline ends came to 13 bases. DNA of the CDR3: TGTGCCAGCAGCTTGGGTGACCTGGGCGGCTATGGCTACACCTTC. It encodes CASSLGDLGGYGYTF.

In its sample, this clonotype was seen many times. The chain uses TRBV6-2 or TRBV6-3 and TRBJ1-2; D is undetermined. With 6 bases removed from V and 2 bases from J, the gap between germline ends came to 7 bases. In germline, CDR1 is MNHEY, CDR2 SVGEGT. This CDR3 has 12 residues. CDR3 amino acids: CASRADNYGYTF. CDR3 in DNA: TGTGCCAGCAGAGCGGACAACTATGGCTACACCTTC.

This chain links TRBV6-6 with TRBJ2-2; no clear D gene. The CDR3 sequence is 14 residues long. Germline CDR1 reads MNHNY; CDR2 reads SVGAGI (reference sequence). Trimming cost V 2 bases and J 7 bases, with 11 bases left between them. The CDR3 spells CASSYELSGGELFF. The DNA of the CDR3 is TGTGCCAGCAGTTACGAACTGAGTGGCGGGGAGCTGTTTTTT.

In its sample, this clonotype was seen a few times. This rearrangement joins TRBV28 to TRBJ2-5, with D possibly TRBD2 on 6 matching bases. Trimming removed 4 bases at V and 9 bases at J, with 36 bases between. This CDR3 contains 20 residues. The germline CDR1 and CDR2 sequences are MDHEN and SYDVKM. The CDR3 sequence: CASSSSSYLSVGPQWEAQYF. The CDR3, as DNA: TGTGCCAGCAGTTCGTCCTCTTATCTTTCAGTGGGACCCCAATGGGAGGCCCAGTACTTC.

This clonotype was recorded many times. This chain links TRBV12-3 or TRBV12-4 with TRBJ2-1; D unclear. The CDR3 extends over 12 amino acids. Trimming removed 4 bases from V and 8 bases from J, with 9 bases in between. The CDR3 reads CASSSIGDEQFF. The CDR3 DNA reads TGTGCCAGCAGTTCTATCGGAGATGAGCAGTTCTTC.

In this sample, this clonotype turned up a few times. The gene calls are TRBV5-6 and TRBJ2-7; 7 nucleotides align to TRBD2. The V gene's germline CDR1 is SGHDT and CDR2 YYEEEE. The CDR3 is 16 residues long. Trimming removed 4 bases from V and 1 base from J; junction bases left unmatched: 11. CDR3 region: CASSPTPGGKSYEQYF. In DNA form, the CDR3 reads TGTGCCAGCAGCCCCACGCCGGGGGGAAAATCCTACGAGCAGTACTTC.

This clonotype was seen a few times. This chain joins TRBV27 and TRBJ2-7; a possible D gene is TRBD2 (5 bases). Germline CDR1 and CDR2: MNHEY and SMNVEV (reference sequence). The V end was cut by 5 bases, the J end by 5 bases, with 22 bases between. The CDR3 covers 16 residues. CDR3 nucleotides: TGTGCCAGCAGTACCCTAGTGGCTAGCAAATACAACGAGCAGTACTTC. This encodes CASSTLVASKYNEQYF.

The V call is TRBV4-2, the J call TRBJ2-3; 13 bases match TRBD2. The CDR3 sequence is 16 residues long. With V trimmed by 4 bases and J by 5 bases, 6 bases remained unmatched. CDR1 and CDR2 from the germline V gene are LGHNA and YNFKEQ. The CDR3 nucleotides are TGTGCCAGCAGCCCCCTAGGGACTAGCGGGGTAGATACGCAGTATTTT. The encoded protein is CASSPLGTSGVDTQYF.

The table lists this clonotype with a few counts. The chain employs TRBV30 and TRBJ2-1; a possible D gene is TRBD1 (8 bases). CDR3 size: 16 residues. Deletions cut 5 bases from V and 1 base from J, with 18 bases between. Germline CDR1 and CDR2: GTSNPN and SVGIG (reference sequence). The CDR3 protein is CAWATGQGGSYNEQFF. The CDR3 coding sequence is TGTGCCTGGGCGACAGGACAGGGAGGGTCCTACAATGAGCAGTTCTTC. Based on the CDR3 plus reference TRBV30 and TRBJ2-1, the full variable domain is SQTIHQWPATLVQPVGSPLSLECTVEGTSNPNLYWYRQAAGRGLQLLFYSVGIGQISSEVPQNLSASRPQDRQFILSSKKLLLSDSGFYLCAWATGQGGSYNEQFFGPGTRLTVL.

In this sample, this clonotype turned up a few times. The chain links TRBV3-1 to TRBJ2-3; 12 bases agree with TRBD2. V lost 1 base, J lost 2 bases, and 7 bases stayed unmatched. Looked up from germline, CDR1 is LGHDT and CDR2 is YNNKEL (reference sequence). This CDR3 region has 18 residues. Here the CDR3 reads CASSQGTSGDPTTDTQYF. Here the CDR3 DNA reads TGTGCCAGCAGCCAAGGGACTAGCGGGGATCCAACCACAGATACGCAGTATTTT.

This clonotype was detected ten times or more. The chain carries TRBV5-1 and TRBJ2-7; no firm D call. CDR1 is SGHRS and CDR2 is YFSETQ in the germline V gene. The CDR3 runs to 16 residues. Between the trimmed V and J ends, which lost 0 bases and 9 bases, there was a span of 22 bases. The CDR3 here is CASSLGFTEELNGQYF. DNA for the CDR3: TGCGCCAGCAGCTTGGGTTTTACAGAAGAACTGAACGGGCAGTACTTC.

The sample holds a few counts of this clonotype. The V call is TRBV27, the J call TRBJ1-1; D possibly corresponds to TRBD1 (6 bases). Germline V gene lookup returns CDR1 MNHEY and CDR2 SMNVEV (reference sequence). The CDR3 runs to 14 residues. The germline V and J ends were trimmed by 4 bases and 3 bases, with 12 bases remaining between them. The CDR3 DNA is TGTGCCAGCAGTTCAAGGGGGGGGGACACTGAAGCTTTCTTT. Translation gives CASSSRGGDTEAFF.

A few counts support this clonotype. The gene calls are TRBV28 and TRBJ2-5; no definite D call. V was clipped by 2 bases and J by 2 bases, with 9 bases between them. The length of the CDR3 is 14 residues. Germline V gives CDR1 MDHEN, CDR2 SYDVKM. In DNA, the CDR3 is TGTGCCAGCAGTTTACGGATAGGACAAGAGACCCAGTACTTC. This sequence encodes CASSLRIGQETQYF. The variable domain in full, with the rest retrieved from reference TRBV28 and TRBJ2-5, is DVKVTQSSRYLVKRTGEKVFLECVQDMDHENMFWYRQDPGLGLRLIYFSYDVKMKEKGDIPEGYSVSREKKERFSLILESASTNQTSMYLCASSLRIGQETQYFGPGTRLLVL.

The chain recombines TRBV27 with TRBJ2-3; 9 bases line up with TRBD2. The germline CDR1 and CDR2 sequences are MNHEY and SMNVEV (reference sequence). V was clipped by 2 bases and J by 5 bases; unmatched bases: 5. This CDR3 contains 15 residues. The CDR3 is CASSLAGGQGDTQYF. The CDR3 nucleotides read TGTGCCAGCAGTTTAGCGGGGGGGCAAGGAGATACGCAGTATTTT.

This clonotype was counted only a few times. This rearrangement joins TRBV10-3 to TRBJ2-1; perhaps TRBD1 as D (6 bases). The CDR3 runs to 15 residues. Between the trimmed V and J ends, which lost 8 bases and 0 bases, there was a span of 14 bases. CDR1 ENHRY and CDR2 SYGVKD come from the germline V gene. CDR3 sequence: CAISQGSSSYNEQFF. CDR3 nucleotides: TGTGCCATCTCACAGGGCTCGAGCTCCTACAATGAGCAGTTCTTC.

This clonotype was detected a few times. The chain uses TRBV6-6 and TRBJ2-3; a possible D gene is TRBD2 (6 bases). Between the trimmed V and J ends, which lost 0 bases and 4 bases, there was a span of 8 bases. Germline-derived CDR1 and CDR2 are MNHNY and SVGAGI (reference sequence). CDR3 length: 14 amino acids. The CDR3, as DNA: TGTGCCAGCAGTTACTCGACTAGAGCAGATACGCAGTATTTT. It yields the protein CASSYSTRADTQYF.

CDR3 sequence: CAPRRDSNQPQHF. CDR3 sequence (DNA): TGTGCCCCACGACGGGATAGCAATCAGCCCCAGCATTTT. The chain is built from TRBV24-1 and TRBJ1-5; D is uncertain. From germline, CDR1 is KGHDR and CDR2 SFDVKD. Trimming pared 12 bases from V and 0 bases from J, leaving 11 bases between. The CDR3 spans 13 residues.

The chain has TRBV20-1 and TRBJ2-7, with unresolved D. V lost 6 bases and J 4 bases, leaving 19 bases between the germline ends. The germline CDR1 and CDR2 sequences are DFQATT and SNEGSKA (reference sequence). CDR3 length equals 14 residues. CDR3 residues: CSATSEMTLYEQYF. DNA for the CDR3: TGCAGTGCAACGAGCGAGATGACTCTATACGAGCAGTACTTC.

The chain is built from TRBV5-5 and TRBJ2-1; 9 bases line up with TRBD1. J lost 4 bases, V lost 2 bases, and 7 bases had no gene match. Germline V CDR1 and CDR2: SGHKS, YYEKEE (reference sequence). CDR3 size: 16 residues. The CDR3: CASSFGGQGSYNEQFF. CDR3 DNA sequence: TGTGCCAGCAGCTTCGGAGGACAGGGGTCGTACAATGAGCAGTTCTTC.

In its sample, this clonotype was seen a few times. The rearrangement links TRBV27 to TRBJ2-7; 8 bases line up with TRBD1. The CDR3 consists of 15 residues. Germline V lookup: CDR1 MNHEY, CDR2 SMNVEV (reference sequence). The V and J ends lost 3 bases and 2 bases, in that order; junction bases with no gene match: 6. The CDR3, as DNA: TGTGCCAGCAGTTTCCTTGGGGGACAGGCCTACGAGCAGTACTTC. It translates to CASSFLGGQAYEQYF.

The V call is TRBV14, the J call TRBJ2-3; D tentatively reads TRBD1 or TRBD2 (5 bases each). Germline V gives CDR1 SGHDN, CDR2 FVKESK. The CDR3 consists of 18 residues. Trimming removed 0 bases from V and 0 bases from J, with 16 bases in between. CDR3 protein: CASSQEWGYTLSTDTQYF. In DNA, the CDR3 is TGTGCCAGCAGCCAAGAATGGGGGTACACCCTTAGCACAGATACGCAGTATTTT.

V and J are TRBV19 and TRBJ1-2; D might be TRBD1 (5 bases). There are 13 residues in the CDR3. CDR1 LNHDA and CDR2 SQIVND come from the germline V gene (reference sequence). Deletions cut 7 bases from V and 7 bases from J, with 16 bases between. The DNA for the CDR3 is TGTGCCAGTATAGGTTGGGGGGGAGCTGGCTACACCTTC. This encodes CASIGWGGAGYTF.

The sample holds many counts of this clonotype. The rearrangement joins TRBV27 to TRBJ2-3; D unresolved. Trimming removed 3 bases at V and 4 bases at J, with 11 bases between. CDR3 length equals 14 residues. Germline V gives CDR1 MNHEY, CDR2 SMNVEV (reference sequence). The CDR3 loop reads CASSLLLAADTQYF. The CDR3 DNA reads TGTGCCAGCAGTTTGCTATTAGCCGCAGATACGCAGTATTTT.

This clonotype came up a few times. The genes are TRBV6-1 and TRBJ2-7, with D perhaps matching TRBD2 (5 bases). The CDR3 runs to 12 residues. Germline values: CDR1 MNHNS, CDR2 SASEGT. Trimming took 8 bases from V and 1 from J, leaving 9 bases between them. CDR3 nucleotide sequence: TGTGCCAGCGACGAGGGTTCCTACGAGCAGTACTTC. Protein sequence: CASDEGSYEQYF.

This clonotype was picked up a small number of times. The chain has TRBV29-1 and TRBJ2-1, with D unclear. The length of the CDR3 is 15 residues. CDR1 is SQVTM and CDR2 is ANQGSEA in the germline V gene. V lost 1 base, J lost 0 bases, and 10 bases lay in between. The CDR3 sequence is CSVEGRPPSYNEQFF. The CDR3 DNA is TGCAGCGTTGAAGGCCGGCCTCCCTCCTACAATGAGCAGTTCTTC.

The chain uses TRBV12-3 or TRBV12-4 and TRBJ2-1; TRBD2 aligns across 9 bases. The CDR3 has 14 residues. V gave up 3 bases and J gave up 7 bases; unmatched junction bases: 4. CDR3 amino acids: CASSLRGGRNEQFF. CDR3 bases: TGTGCCAGCAGTTTGCGGGGGGGCCGGAATGAGCAGTTCTTC.

The chain combines TRBV9 with TRBJ1-1; tentative D call: TRBD1 (6 bases). In germline, CDR1 is SGDLS, CDR2 YYNGEE. The V end was cut by 4 bases, the J end by 8 bases, with 12 bases between. This CDR3 has 12 amino acids. The CDR3 nucleotides read TGTGCCAGCAGCCCCTATGACAGGGAAGCTTTCTTT. Protein sequence: CASSPYDREAFF.